One TCR beta chain is described in this entry. Its antigen is unknown. The method was immunoSEQ multiplex PCR; TCRdb's version includes in-frame clones alone and lacks a portion of them. The data contain just under 65,000 clones, about 83% of them singletons. This entry is derived from a study of OX40 agonist ivuxolimab in advanced cancers. Study-level results: At 0.1 to 3.0 mg/kg and by week 6, clonal expansion occurred in CD4+ and CD8+ blood T cells. What antigens the expanded peripheral T cells recognized was never established.

V shed 3 bases and J 3 bases; nucleotides not matched to a gene: 9. The CDR3 extends over 15 amino acids. Germline-derived CDR1 and CDR2 are SGHRS and YFSETQ. This clonotype was obtained from an adult with an advanced solid tumor such as melanoma, head and neck, liver or kidney cancer. Sample: CD4+ or CD8+ T cells sorted from blood, taken in a trial of the OX40 agonist ivuxolimab. The chain links TRBV5-1 to TRBJ2-7, with TRBD1 matching 7 bases. CDR3 sequence reads: CASSSQGLWDYEQYF. CDR3 in DNA: TGCGCCAGCAGCTCACAGGGGCTTTGGGACTACGAGCAGTACTTC. Full variable domain (missing parts from reference TRBV5-1 and TRBJ2-7): KAGVTQTPRYLIKTRGQQVTLSCSPISGHRSVSWYQQTPGQGLQFLFEYFSETQRNKGNFPGRFSGRQFSNSRSEMNVSTLELGDSALYLCASSSQGLWDYEQYFGPGTRLTVT.